This TCR beta chain was sequenced for a study of blood T cells in healthy people across ages. A second PCR of 7 to 11 cycles used a sample-barcoded 5' primer and a J-beta primer mix. Using its own MiXCR run on the 5' RACE reads, TCRdb lists one record per CDR3 protein. The table includes about 590,000 distinct CDR3 sequences, about 30% detected once. CDR3 length: 14 residues. CDR1 is SEHNR and CDR2 is FQNEAQ in the germline V gene (reference sequence). This receptor was obtained from a woman of 80 years or more in good health. This sequence joins TRBV7-9 and TRBJ2-7; TRBD2 matches 7 bases. The DNA matches TRBJ2-5 better at its end, which makes the J call doubtful. Sequencing was done on a sample of blood. CDR3 loop: CASSTLTSTETQYF. The DNA of the CDR3 is TGTGCCAGCAGCACCTTGACTAGCACAGAGACCCAGTACTTC.